This T cell receptor (beta chain) comes out of a study of shared clonotypes between healthy human individuals. Trimming left V 5 bases short and J 1 base short, with 12 bases between. The germline V gene encodes CDR1 SGHTS and CDR2 YDEGEE. This CDR3 is built from 14 residues. Sequencing used immunoSEQ multiplex PCR; TCRdb keeps in-frame clones, though not all of them. The sample carries about 2 million clones, 90% to 95% recorded once. Sequencing used naive CD4+ T cells sorted from blood. The subset is: CD45RA+ positively selected. The genes are TRBV5-8 and TRBJ1-1, with unresolved D. This clonotype originated in a man between 18 and 35 years old in good health. The CDR3 is CASRASGTNTEAFF. CDR3 coding DNA: TGTGCCAGCAGGGCCTCGGGAACGAACACTGAAGCTTTCTTT.